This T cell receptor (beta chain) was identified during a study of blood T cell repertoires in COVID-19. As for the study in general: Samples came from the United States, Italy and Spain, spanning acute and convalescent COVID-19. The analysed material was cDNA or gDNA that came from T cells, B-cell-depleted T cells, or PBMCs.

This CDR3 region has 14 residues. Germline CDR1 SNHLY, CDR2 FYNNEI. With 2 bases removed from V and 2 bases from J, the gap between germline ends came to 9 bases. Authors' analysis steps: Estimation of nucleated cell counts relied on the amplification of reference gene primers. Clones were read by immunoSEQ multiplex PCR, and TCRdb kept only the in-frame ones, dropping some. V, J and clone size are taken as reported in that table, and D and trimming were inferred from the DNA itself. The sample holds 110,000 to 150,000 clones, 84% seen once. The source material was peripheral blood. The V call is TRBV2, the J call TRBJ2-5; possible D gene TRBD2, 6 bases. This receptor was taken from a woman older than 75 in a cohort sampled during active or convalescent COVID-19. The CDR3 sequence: CASSELLAQETQYF. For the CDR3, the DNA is TGTGCCAGCAGTGAATTGCTAGCGCAAGAGACCCAGTACTTC.